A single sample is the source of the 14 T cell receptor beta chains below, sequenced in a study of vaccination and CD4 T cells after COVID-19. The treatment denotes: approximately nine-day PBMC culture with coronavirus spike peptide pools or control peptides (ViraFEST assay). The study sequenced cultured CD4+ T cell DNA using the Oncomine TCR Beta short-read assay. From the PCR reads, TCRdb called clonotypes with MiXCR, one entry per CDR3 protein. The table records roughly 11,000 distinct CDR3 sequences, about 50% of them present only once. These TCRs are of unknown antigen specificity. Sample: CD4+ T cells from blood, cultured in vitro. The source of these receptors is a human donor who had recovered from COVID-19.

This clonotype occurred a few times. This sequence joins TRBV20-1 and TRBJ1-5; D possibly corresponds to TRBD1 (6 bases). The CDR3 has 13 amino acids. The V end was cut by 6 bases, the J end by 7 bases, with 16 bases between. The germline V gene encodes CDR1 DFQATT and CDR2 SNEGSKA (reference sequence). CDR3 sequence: CSAPRGIRQPQHF. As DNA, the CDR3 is TGCAGTGCCCCAAGGGGGATTCGGCAGCCCCAGCATTTT.

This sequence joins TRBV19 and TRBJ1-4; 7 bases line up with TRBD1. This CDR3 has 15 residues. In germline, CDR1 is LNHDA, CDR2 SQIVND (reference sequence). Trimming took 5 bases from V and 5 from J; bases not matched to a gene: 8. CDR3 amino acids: CASSSPRGNNEKLFF. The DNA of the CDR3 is TGTGCCAGTAGTTCCCCCAGGGGGAACAATGAAAAACTGTTTTTT.

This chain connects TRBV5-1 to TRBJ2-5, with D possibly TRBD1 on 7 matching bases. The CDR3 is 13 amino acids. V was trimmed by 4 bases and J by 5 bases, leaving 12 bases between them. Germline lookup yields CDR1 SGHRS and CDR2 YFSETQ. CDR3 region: CASSPGGWETQYF. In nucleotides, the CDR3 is TGCGCCAGCAGCCCAGGGGGGTGGGAGACCCAGTACTTC.

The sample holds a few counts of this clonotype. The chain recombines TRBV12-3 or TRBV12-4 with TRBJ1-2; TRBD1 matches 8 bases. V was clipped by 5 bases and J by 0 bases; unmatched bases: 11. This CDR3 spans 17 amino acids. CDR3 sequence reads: CASSLRQGSLANYGYTF. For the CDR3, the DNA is TGTGCCAGCAGTCTAAGACAGGGGTCTCTTGCTAACTATGGCTACACCTTC.

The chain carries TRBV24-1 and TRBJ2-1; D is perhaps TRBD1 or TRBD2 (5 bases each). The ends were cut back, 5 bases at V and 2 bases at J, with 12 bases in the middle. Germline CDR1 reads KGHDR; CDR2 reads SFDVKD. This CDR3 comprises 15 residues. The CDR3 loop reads CATSVGGGTYNEQFF. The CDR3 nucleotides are TGTGCCACCAGTGTAGGTGGGGGTACCTACAATGAGCAGTTCTTC.

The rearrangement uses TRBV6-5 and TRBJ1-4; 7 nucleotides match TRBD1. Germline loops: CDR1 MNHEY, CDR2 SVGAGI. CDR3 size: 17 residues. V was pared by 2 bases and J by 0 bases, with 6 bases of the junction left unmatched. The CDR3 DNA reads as TGTGCCAGCAGTTACGGAGGGACAGTTGCAACTAATGAAAAACTGTTTTTT. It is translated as CASSYGGTVATNEKLFF.

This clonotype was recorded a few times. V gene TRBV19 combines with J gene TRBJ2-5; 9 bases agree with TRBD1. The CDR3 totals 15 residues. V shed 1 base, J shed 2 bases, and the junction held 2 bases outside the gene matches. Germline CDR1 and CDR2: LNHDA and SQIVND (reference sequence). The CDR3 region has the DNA TGTGCCAGTAGTATAGGGGGACAGGGACAAGAGACCCAGTACTTC. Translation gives CASSIGGQGQETQYF.

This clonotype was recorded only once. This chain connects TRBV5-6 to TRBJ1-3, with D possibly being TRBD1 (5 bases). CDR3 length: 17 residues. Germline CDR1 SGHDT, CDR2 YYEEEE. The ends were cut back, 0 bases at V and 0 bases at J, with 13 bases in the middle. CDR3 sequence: CASSLVGDLLSGNTIYF. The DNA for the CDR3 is TGTGCCAGCAGCTTGGTCGGGGACCTCCTCTCTGGAAACACCATATATTTT.

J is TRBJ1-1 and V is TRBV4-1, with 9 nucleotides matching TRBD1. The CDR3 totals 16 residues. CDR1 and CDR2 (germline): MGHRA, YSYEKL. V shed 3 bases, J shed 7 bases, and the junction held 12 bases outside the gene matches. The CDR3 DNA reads TGCGCCAGCAGCCACGACAGGGGGAGGCCCGTGAGTGAAGCTTTCTTT. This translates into CASSHDRGRPVSEAFF.

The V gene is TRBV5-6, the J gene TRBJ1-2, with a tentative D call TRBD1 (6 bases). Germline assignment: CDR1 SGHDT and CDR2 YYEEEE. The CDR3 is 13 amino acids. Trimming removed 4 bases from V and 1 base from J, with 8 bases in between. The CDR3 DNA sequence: TGTGCCAGCAGCCCGGGACATAACTATGGCTACACCTTC. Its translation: CASSPGHNYGYTF. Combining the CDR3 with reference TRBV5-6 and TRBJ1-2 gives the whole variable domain DAGVTQSPTHLIKTRGQQVTLRCSPKSGHDTVSWYQQALGQGPQFIFQYYEEEERQRGNFPDRFSGHQFPNYSSELNVNALLLGDSALYLCASSPGHNYGYTFGSGTRLTVV.

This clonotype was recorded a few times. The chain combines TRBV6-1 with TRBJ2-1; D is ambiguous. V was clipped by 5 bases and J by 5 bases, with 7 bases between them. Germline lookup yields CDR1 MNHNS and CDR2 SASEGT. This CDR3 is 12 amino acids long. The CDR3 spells CASSPRNNEQFF. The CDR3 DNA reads TGTGCCAGCAGTCCCCGGAACAATGAGCAGTTCTTC.

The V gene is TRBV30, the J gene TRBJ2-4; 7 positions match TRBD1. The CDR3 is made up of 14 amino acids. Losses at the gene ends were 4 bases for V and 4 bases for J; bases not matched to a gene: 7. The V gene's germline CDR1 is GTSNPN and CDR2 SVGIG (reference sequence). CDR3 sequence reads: CAWKWGRGKNIQYF. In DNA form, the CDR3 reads TGTGCCTGGAAGTGGGGCAGGGGGAAAAACATTCAGTACTTC.

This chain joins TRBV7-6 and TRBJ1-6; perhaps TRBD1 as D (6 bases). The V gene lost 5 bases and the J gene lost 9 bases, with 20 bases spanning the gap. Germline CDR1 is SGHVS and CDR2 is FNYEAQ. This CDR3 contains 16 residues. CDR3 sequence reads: CASSRDTGAQGSPLHF. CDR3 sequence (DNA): TGTGCCAGCAGCCGGGACACTGGGGCACAGGGTTCACCCCTCCACTTT. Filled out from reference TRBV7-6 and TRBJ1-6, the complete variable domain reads GAGVSQSPRYKVTKRGQDVALRCDPISGHVSLYWYRQALGQGPEFLTYFNYEAQQDKSGLPNDRFSAERPEGSISTLTIQRTEQRDSAMYRCASSRDTGAQGSPLHFGNGTRLTVT.

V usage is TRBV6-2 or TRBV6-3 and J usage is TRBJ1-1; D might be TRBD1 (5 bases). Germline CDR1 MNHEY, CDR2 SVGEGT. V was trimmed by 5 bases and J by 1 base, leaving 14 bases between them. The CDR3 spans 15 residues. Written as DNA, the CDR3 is TGTGCCAGCAGTCGCACGGAGGGGCCGAACACTGAAGCTTTCTTT. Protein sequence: CASSRTEGPNTEAFF.